This T cell receptor (beta chain) was captured by sequencing in a study of cytomegalovirus exposure and HLA in healthy donors. Study-level points and caveats: Rare TCR sequences dominated, though some public TCRs recurred in many donors.

The PCR contained 60 Vbeta and 13 Jbeta primers. Measured with immunoSEQ multiplex PCR; TCRdb has only the in-frame clones, and not every one. This table has 150,000 or so clones, around 80% appearing once. Per germline, CDR1 SGHRS and CDR2 YFSETQ. This CDR3 is 15 amino acids long. The V gene lost 0 bases and the J gene lost 8 bases, with 14 bases spanning the gap. To note about this clone: Its target is unknown.

The V and J genes are TRBV5-1 and TRBJ1-4, with D possibly matching TRBD1 (5 bases). This TCR was recovered from a man aged 30 to 39 in good health and CMV-seropositive. Sequenced: PBMCs. The CDR3, as DNA: TGCGCCAGCAGCTTGGTCCCGGGACTAGGAGAAAAACTGTTTTTT. As protein: CASSLVPGLGEKLFF.